Detailed here is one T cell receptor beta chain. These data are taken from a study of blood T cell repertoires in COVID-19. Overall study context: Sites across the United States, Italy and Spain contributed samples from acute and convalescent COVID-19.

Produced via immunoSEQ multiplex PCR; TCRdb's table is partial and in-frame only. This sample carries 250,000 or so clones, approximately 85% of them seen once, and the ten largest clones take around 2%. Cohort placement rested on clinical history that participants reported themselves. The CDR3 contains 14 residues. Trimming took 2 bases from V and 6 from J, leaving 11 bases between them. Germline CDR1 LGHDT, CDR2 YNNKEL (reference sequence). The TCR sequence derives from a woman between 45 and 65 years old who had recovered from COVID-19. The specimen was PBMCs or T cells enriched from blood (not recorded which). The chain has TRBV3-1 (or the pseudogene TRBV3-2) and TRBJ2-1, with no clear D. CDR3 sequence (DNA): TGTGCCAGCAGCCAACGTACCCCGGGCAATGAGCAGTTCTTC. Amino acid sequence: CASSQRTPGNEQFF.